This TCR beta chain was recovered during a study of chemoradiotherapy in HPV16-positive cancers. Data came from immunoSEQ multiplex PCR; TCRdb stores just in-frame clones and leaves some out. The table lists some 1,600 clones, 70% to 85% of them singletons. Study-wide results and caveats: The functional HPV-specific definition rests on just a couple of HPV16-positive patients. In HPV16-positive patients, HPV-responsive T-cell expansion tracked better recurrence-free survival.

Comments on this clone: What it binds is unknown.

The CDR3 runs 14 residues. Germline values: CDR1 SNHLY, CDR2 FYNNEI. V dropped 5 bases and J dropped 7; count of bases not matched to a gene: 8. Source: tumor tissue, taken from a patient who underwent chemoradiotherapy. This chain joins TRBV2 and TRBJ2-5, with 9 nucleotides matching TRBD1. The receptor was derived from a human donor with HPV-associated anogenital cancer. The CDR3 nucleotides read TGTGCCAGCAGTCCGGGACAGGGTTTGGGGACCCAGTACTTC. It yields the protein CASSPGQGLGTQYF. The full variable domain, rest sourced from reference TRBV2 and TRBJ2-5, is EPEVTQTPSHQVTQMGQEVILRCVPISNHLYFYWYRQILGQKVEFLVSFYNNEISEKSEIFDDQFSVERPDGSNFTLKIRSTKLEDSAMYFCASSPGQGLGTQYFGPGTRLLVL.